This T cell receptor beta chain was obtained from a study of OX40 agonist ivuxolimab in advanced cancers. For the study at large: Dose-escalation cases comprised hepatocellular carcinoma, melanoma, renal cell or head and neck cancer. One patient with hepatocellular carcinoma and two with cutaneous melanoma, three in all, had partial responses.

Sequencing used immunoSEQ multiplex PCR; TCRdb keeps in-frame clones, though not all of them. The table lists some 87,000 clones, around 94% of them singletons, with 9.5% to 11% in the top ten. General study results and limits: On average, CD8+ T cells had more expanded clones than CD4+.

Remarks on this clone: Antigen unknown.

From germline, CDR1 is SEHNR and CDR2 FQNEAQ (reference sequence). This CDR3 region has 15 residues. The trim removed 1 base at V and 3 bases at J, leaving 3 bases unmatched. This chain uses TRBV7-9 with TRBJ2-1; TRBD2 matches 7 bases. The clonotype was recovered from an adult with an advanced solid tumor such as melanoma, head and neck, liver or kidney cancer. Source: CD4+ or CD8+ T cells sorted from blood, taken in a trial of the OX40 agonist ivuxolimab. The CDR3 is CASSLVAGHYNEQFF. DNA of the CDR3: TGTGCCAGCAGCTTAGTAGCGGGCCACTACAATGAGCAGTTCTTC.